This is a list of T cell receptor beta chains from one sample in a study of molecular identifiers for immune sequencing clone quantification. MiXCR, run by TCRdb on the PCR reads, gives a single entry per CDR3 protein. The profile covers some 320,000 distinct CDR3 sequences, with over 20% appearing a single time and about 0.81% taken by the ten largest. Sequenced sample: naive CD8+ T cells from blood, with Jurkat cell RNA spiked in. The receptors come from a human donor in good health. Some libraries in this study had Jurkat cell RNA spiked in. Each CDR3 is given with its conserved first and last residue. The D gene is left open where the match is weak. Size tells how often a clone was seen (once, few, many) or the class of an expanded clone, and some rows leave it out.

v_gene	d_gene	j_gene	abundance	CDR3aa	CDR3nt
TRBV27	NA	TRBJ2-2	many	CASSLFSNTGELFF	TGTGCCAGCAGTTTATTTTCGAACACCGGGGAGCTGTTTTTT
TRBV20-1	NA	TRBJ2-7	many	CSARDVSSYEQYF	TGCAGTGCTAGAGACGTAAGTAGCTACGAGCAGTACTTC
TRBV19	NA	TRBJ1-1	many	CASSFDSNTEAFF	TGTGCCAGTAGTTTTGACAGCAACACTGAAGCTTTCTTT
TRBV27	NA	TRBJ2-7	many	CASSLGLSSYEQYF	TGTGCCAGCAGTCTGGGACTGAGCTCCTACGAGCAGTACTTC
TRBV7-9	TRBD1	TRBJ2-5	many	CASSPRTGRETQYF	TGTGCCAGCAGCCCTCGGACAGGTCGGGAGACCCAGTACTTC
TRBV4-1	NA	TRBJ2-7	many	CASSQLTGTTYEQYF	TGCGCCAGCAGCCAGTTAACCGGGACAACCTACGAGCAGTACTTC
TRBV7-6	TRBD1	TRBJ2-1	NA	CASSPDRSPYNEQFF	TGTGCCAGCAGCCCGGACAGGTCCCCCTACAATGAGCAGTTCTTC
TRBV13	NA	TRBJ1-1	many	CASSPTMNTEAFF	TGTGCCAGCAGCCCTACTATGAACACTGAAGCTTTCTTT
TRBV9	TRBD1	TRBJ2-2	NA	CASSVPDRGTGELFF	TGTGCCAGCAGCGTACCAGACAGGGGAACTGGGGAGCTGTTTTTT
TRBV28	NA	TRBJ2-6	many	CASSNPWGESGANVLTF	TGTGCCAGCAGTAACCCCTGGGGGGAGTCTGGGGCCAACGTCCTGACTTTC
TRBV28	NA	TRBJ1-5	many	CASSVQGNQPQHF	TGTGCCAGCAGTGTTCAGGGCAATCAGCCCCAGCATTTT
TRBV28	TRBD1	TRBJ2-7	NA	CASSLFLGGQRLYEQYF	TGTGCCAGCAGTTTGTTTTTAGGGGGACAGAGACTCTACGAGCAGTACTTC
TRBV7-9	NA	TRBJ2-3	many	CASSLVLSRTDTQYF	TGTGCCAGCAGCTTAGTCCTCTCCCGCACAGATACGCAGTATTTT
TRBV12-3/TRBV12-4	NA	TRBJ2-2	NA	CASSQGQSTGELFF	TGTGCCAGCAGCCAAGGACAGAGCACCGGGGAGCTGTTTTTT
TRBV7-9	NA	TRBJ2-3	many	CASSPETIETDTQYF	TGTGCCAGCAGCCCCGAGACAATCGAGACAGATACGCAGTATTTT
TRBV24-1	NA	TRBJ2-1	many	CATSDHAGNPFNEQFF	TGTGCCACCAGTGACCACGCAGGTAATCCATTCAATGAGCAGTTCTTC
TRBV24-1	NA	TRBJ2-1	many	CATSVEVEQFF	TGTGCCACCAGTGTGGAGGTTGAGCAGTTCTTC
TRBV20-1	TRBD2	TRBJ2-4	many	CSASGGENIQYF	TGCAGTGCCAGCGGGGGGGAAAACATTCAGTACTTC
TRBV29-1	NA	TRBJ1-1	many	CSVGVAGPTEAFF	TGCAGCGTTGGAGTCGCAGGGCCCACTGAAGCTTTCTTT
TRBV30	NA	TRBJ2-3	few	CAWGVVNTQYF	TGTGCCTGGGGCGTGGTTAATACGCAGTATTTT
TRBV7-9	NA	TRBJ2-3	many	CASSPIGGGRDTQYF	TGTGCCAGCAGCCCGATCGGAGGGGGGCGAGATACGCAGTATTTT
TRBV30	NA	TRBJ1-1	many	CAWSGGFGTEAFF	TGTGCCTGGAGTGGTGGGTTTGGGACTGAAGCTTTCTTT
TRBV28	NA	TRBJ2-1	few	CASRVSYDEQFF	TGTGCCAGCCGCGTCTCCTACGATGAGCAGTTCTTC
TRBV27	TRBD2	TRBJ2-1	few	CASSPVAGDSYNEQFF	TGTGCCAGCAGTCCCGTAGCGGGCGACTCCTACAATGAGCAGTTCTTC
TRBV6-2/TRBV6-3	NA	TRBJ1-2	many	CASSYYRSYGYTF	TGTGCCAGCAGTTACTACAGGAGCTATGGCTACACCTTC
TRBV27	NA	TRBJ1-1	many	CASSFGPNMNTEAFF	TGTGCCAGCAGCTTCGGACCGAACATGAACACTGAAGCTTTCTTT